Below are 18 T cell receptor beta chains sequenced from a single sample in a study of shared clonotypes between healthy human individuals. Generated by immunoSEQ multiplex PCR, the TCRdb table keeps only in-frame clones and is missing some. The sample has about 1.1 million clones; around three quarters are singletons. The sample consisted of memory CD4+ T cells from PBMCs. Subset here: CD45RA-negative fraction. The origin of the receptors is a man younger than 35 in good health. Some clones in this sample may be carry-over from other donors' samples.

CDR3 sequence reads: CASTGALNTEAFF. CDR3 DNA sequence: TGTGCCAGCACGGGGGCCTTGAACACTGAAGCTTTCTTT. The V gene is TRBV2, the J gene TRBJ1-1, with D perhaps TRBD1 (6 bases). Between the trimmed V and J ends, which lost 7 bases and 0 bases, there was a span of 9 bases. CDR3 length equals 13 residues. CDR1 and CDR2 from the germline V gene are SNHLY and FYNNEI.

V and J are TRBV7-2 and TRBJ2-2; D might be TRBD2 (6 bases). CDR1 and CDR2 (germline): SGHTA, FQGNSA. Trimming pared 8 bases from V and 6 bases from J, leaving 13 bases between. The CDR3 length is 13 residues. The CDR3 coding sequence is TGTGCCAGCCCCTCGGGAGTTTCCGGGGAGCTGTTTTTT. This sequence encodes CASPSGVSGELFF.

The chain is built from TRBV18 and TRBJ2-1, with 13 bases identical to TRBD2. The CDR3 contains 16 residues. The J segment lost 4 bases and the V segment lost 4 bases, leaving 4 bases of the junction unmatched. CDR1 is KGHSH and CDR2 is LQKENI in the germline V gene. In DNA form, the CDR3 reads TGTGCCAGCTCACATCAACTAGCGGGAGGGTACAATGAGCAGTTCTTC. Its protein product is CASSHQLAGGYNEQFF.

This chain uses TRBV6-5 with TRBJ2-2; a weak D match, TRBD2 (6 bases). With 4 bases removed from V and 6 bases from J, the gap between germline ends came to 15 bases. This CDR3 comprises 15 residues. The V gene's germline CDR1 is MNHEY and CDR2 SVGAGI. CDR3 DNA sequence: TGTGCCAGCAGTTCAGCGAGATGGGGGGCCGGGGAGCTGTTTTTT. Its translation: CASSSARWGAGELFF.

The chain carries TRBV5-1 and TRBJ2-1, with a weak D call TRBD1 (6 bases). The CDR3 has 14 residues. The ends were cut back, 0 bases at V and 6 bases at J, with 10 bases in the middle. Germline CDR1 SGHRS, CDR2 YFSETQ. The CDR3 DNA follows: TGCGCCAGCAGCTTGGAATGGACAGTCAATGAGCAGTTCTTC. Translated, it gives CASSLEWTVNEQFF.

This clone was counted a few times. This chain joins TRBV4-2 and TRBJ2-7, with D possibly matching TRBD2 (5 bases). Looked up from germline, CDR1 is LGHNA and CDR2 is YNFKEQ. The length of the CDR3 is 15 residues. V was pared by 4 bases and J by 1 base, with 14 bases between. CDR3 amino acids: CASSRYAEESYEQYF. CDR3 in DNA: TGTGCCAGCAGCCGATACGCGGAGGAGTCCTACGAGCAGTACTTC.

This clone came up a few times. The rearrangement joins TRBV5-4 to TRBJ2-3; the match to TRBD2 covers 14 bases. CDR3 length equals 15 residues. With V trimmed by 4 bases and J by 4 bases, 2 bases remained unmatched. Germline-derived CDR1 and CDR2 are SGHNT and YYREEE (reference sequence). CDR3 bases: TGTGCCAGCAGCCCGGGACTAGCGGGAGCAGATACGCAGTATTTT. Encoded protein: CASSPGLAGADTQYF.

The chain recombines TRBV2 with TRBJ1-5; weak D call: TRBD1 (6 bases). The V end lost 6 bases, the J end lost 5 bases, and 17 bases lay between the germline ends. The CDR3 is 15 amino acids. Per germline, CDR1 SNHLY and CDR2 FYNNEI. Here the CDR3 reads CASSKGGAKHQPQHF. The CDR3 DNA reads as TGTGCCAGCAGCAAGGGGGGGGCGAAACATCAGCCCCAGCATTTT.

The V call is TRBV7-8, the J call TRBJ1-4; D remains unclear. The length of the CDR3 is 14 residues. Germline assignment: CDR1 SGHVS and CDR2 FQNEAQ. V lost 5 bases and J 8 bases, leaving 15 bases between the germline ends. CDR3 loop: CASSKNPVREKLFF. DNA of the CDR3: TGTGCCAGCAGCAAAAATCCGGTCCGGGAAAAACTGTTTTTT.

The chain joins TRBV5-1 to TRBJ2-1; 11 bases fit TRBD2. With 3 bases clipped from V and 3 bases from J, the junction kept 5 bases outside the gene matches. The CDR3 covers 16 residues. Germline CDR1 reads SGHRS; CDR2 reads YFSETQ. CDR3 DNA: TGCGCCAGCAGCTGGACGACTAGCGGGAACTACAATGAGCAGTTCTTC. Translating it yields CASSWTTSGNYNEQFF.

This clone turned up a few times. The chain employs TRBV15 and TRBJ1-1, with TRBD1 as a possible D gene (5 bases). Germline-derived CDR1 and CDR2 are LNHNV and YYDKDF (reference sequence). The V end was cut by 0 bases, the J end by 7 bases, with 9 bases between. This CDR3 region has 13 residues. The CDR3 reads CATSRDRDGEAFF. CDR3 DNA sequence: TGTGCCACCAGCAGAGATCGGGACGGTGAAGCTTTCTTT.

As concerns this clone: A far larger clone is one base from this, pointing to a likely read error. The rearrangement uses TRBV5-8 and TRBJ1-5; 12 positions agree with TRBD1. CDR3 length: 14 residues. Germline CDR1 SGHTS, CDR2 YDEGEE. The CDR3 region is CASGTGGLNQPRHF. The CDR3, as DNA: TGTGCCAGCGGGACAGGGGGCCTCAATCAGCCCCGGCATTTT.

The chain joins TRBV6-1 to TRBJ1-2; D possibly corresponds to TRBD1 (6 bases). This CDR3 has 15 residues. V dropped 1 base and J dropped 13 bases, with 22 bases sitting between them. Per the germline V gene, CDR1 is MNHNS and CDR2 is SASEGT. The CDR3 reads CASSEGLVQGRFGTF. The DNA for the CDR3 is TGTGCCAGCAGTGAAGGTTTGGTACAGGGTCGCTTTGGCACCTTC.

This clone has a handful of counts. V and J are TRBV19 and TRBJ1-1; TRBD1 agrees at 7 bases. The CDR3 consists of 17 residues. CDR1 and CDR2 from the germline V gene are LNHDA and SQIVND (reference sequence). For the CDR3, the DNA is TGTGCTTCCTTGGTGGGGGGACAGCTACTCTCCAACACTGAAGCTTTCTTT. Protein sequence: CASLVGGQLLSNTEAFF.

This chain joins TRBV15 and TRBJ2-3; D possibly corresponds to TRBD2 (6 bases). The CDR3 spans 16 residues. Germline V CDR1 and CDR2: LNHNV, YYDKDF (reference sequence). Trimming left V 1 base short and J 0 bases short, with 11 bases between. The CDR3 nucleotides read TGTGCCACCAGCAGAGGGAGGGATTCCAGCACAGATACGCAGTATTTT. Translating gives CATSRGRDSSTDTQYF.

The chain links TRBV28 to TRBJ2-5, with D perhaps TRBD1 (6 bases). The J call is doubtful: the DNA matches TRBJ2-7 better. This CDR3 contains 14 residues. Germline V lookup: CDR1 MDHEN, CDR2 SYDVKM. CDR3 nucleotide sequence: TGTGCCAGCAGCAGCTTTGCAGGGGCCTACGAGCAGTACTTC. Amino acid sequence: CASSSFAGAYEQYF.

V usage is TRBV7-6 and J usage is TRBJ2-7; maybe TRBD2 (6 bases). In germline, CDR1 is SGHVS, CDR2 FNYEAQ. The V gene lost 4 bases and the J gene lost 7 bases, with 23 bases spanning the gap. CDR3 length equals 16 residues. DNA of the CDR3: TGTGCCAGCAGCTCTCCGCTCGGCGCGGGGCCCGGGGAGCAGTACTTC. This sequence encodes CASSSPLGAGPGEQYF.

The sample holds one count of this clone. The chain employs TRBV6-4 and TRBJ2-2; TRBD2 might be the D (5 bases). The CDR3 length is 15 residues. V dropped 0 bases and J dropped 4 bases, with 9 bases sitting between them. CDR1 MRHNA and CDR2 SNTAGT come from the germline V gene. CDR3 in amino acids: CASSDSTSSTGELFF. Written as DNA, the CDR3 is TGTGCCAGCAGTGACTCTACTAGTTCCACCGGGGAGCTGTTTTTT.